The 13 T cell receptor beta chains listed next were all sequenced from one sample in a study of TIL therapy for anti-PD-1-resistant metastatic lung cancer. Indicated time point: pre-treatment sample, taken before nivolumab and TIL therapy. Most excised metastases sampled were pleural nodules or supraclavicular lymph nodes. The immunoSEQ assay was v3. TCRdb's table, derived via immunoSEQ multiplex PCR, lists solely in-frame clones and lacks some. The sample lists under 100,000 clones, approximately 65% occurring once. Sample: tumor tissue, taken at baseline. Receptors were obtained from a person aged 25-80 years with non-small cell lung cancer.

The chain links TRBV28 to TRBJ1-5; 8 bases match TRBD1. This CDR3 is 15 amino acids long. The germline CDR1 and CDR2 sequences are MDHEN and SYDVKM. Trimming at V came to 6 bases and at J to 5 bases, leaving 9 bases not matched to a gene. CDR3 amino acids: CASRTDREVYQPQHF. As DNA, the CDR3 is TGTGCCAGCAGGACGGACAGGGAGGTATATCAGCCCCAGCATTTT.

The chain carries TRBV2 and TRBJ2-2; D remains unclear. The CDR3 loop spans 14 amino acids. Germline lookup yields CDR1 SNHLY and CDR2 FYNNEI. Trimming pared 5 bases from V and 2 bases from J, leaving 9 bases between. DNA for the CDR3: TGTGCCAGCAGTCCGACAACAAACACCGGGGAGCTGTTTTTT. This encodes CASSPTTNTGELFF.

This clone came up a few times. This chain uses TRBV7-2 with TRBJ2-7; 11 positions match TRBD2. The V gene's germline CDR1 is SGHTA and CDR2 FQGNSA. The CDR3 loop spans 17 amino acids. Unmatched junction bases numbered 12, after V lost 4 bases and J lost 4 bases. For the CDR3, the DNA is TGTGCCAGCAGCTCGCTACGGACTAGCGGGCTGGTTTACGAGCAGTACTTC. Protein: CASSSLRTSGLVYEQYF. Using reference TRBV7-2 and TRBJ2-7 for the parts outside the CDR3, the full variable domain is GAGVSQSPSNKVTEKGKDVELRCDPISGHTALYWYRQSLGQGLEFLIYFQGNSAPDKSGLPSDRFSAERTGGSVSTLTIQRTQQEDSAVYLCASSSLRTSGLVYEQYFGPGTRLTVT.

This chain joins TRBV7-9 and TRBJ1-1; TRBD1 matches at 9 bases. V trimming: 5 bases; J trimming: 4 bases; junction bases outside the gene matches: 5. The CDR3 consists of 14 residues. From germline, CDR1 is SEHNR and CDR2 FQNEAQ (reference sequence). CDR3 sequence (DNA): TGTGCCAGCAGCCGGACAGGGGTGGGCACTGAAGCTTTCTTT. As protein: CASSRTGVGTEAFF.

The genes are TRBV11-3 and TRBJ2-3; D unclear. Germline lookup yields CDR1 SGHNT and CDR2 YENEEA. Trimming pared 4 bases from V and 4 bases from J, leaving 15 bases between. The CDR3 covers 15 residues. CDR3 region: CASSSHEGLADTQYF. The DNA for the CDR3 is TGTGCCAGCAGCTCCCACGAAGGCCTAGCAGATACGCAGTATTTT.

The chain combines TRBV3-1 (or the pseudogene TRBV3-2) with TRBJ2-6; 10 nucleotides line up with TRBD1. The V gene end was trimmed by 7 bases and the J gene end by 0 bases; junction bases not matched to a gene: 6. The germline gives CDR1 LGHDT, CDR2 YNNKEL (reference sequence). The CDR3 sequence is 17 residues long. CDR3 residues: CASTGQGIFSGANVLTF. Written as DNA, the CDR3 is TGTGCCAGCACGGGACAGGGGATTTTCTCTGGGGCCAACGTCCTGACTTTC.

V is TRBV6-2 or TRBV6-3 and J is TRBJ2-1, with TRBD2 matching 9 bases. V shed 6 bases and J 10 bases; nucleotides not matched to a gene: 16. Germline lookup yields CDR1 MNHEY and CDR2 SVGEGT. CDR3 length: 16 residues. The CDR3, as DNA: TGTGCCAGCAGCCTTTCGGGCGCGGGAGGGCAGGGAGAGCAGTTCTTC. Its translation is CASSLSGAGGQGEQFF.

This sequence joins TRBV5-1 and TRBJ2-1, with unresolved D. V was trimmed by 7 bases and J by 10 bases, leaving 15 bases between them. The V gene's germline CDR1 is SGHRS and CDR2 YFSETQ. The CDR3 sequence is 12 residues long. The CDR3 loop reads CASRSFGREQFF. Here the CDR3 DNA reads TGCGCCAGCCGCAGCTTCGGACGCGAGCAGTTCTTC.

The chain joins TRBV7-9 to TRBJ2-7; 8 bases align to TRBD1. With 0 bases clipped from V and 2 bases from J, the junction kept 3 bases outside the gene matches. In germline, CDR1 is SEHNR, CDR2 FQNEAQ (reference sequence). CDR3 length: 15 amino acids. CDR3 amino acids: CASSLADRVPYEQYF. The CDR3, as DNA: TGTGCCAGCAGCTTAGCGGACAGGGTGCCCTACGAGCAGTACTTC.

This chain connects TRBV7-2 to TRBJ1-2, with D possibly TRBD1 on 6 matching bases. Trimming cost V 0 bases and J 5 bases, with 10 bases left between them. The CDR3 totals 14 residues. The germline CDR1 and CDR2 sequences are SGHTA and FQGNSA. The CDR3 loop reads CASSLADSYYGYTF. The CDR3 nucleotides read TGTGCCAGCAGCTTAGCGGACAGTTATTATGGCTACACCTTC.

This clone was counted between two and nine times. The V call is TRBV10-3, the J call TRBJ1-6; D possibly corresponds to TRBD1 (5 bases). CDR1 is ENHRY and CDR2 is SYGVKD in the germline V gene. The ends were cut back, 3 bases at V and 9 bases at J, with 12 bases in the middle. CDR3 size: 14 residues. CDR3 DNA sequence: TGTGCCATCAGTGAAGGGACCGAGGGTTCACCCCTCCACTTT. Its protein product is CAISEGTEGSPLHF.

The chain uses TRBV5-1 and TRBJ2-7; 11 bases are shared with TRBD2. Trimming took 5 bases from V and 3 from J; bases not matched to a gene: 7. The germline gives CDR1 SGHRS, CDR2 YFSETQ. The CDR3 covers 15 residues. The CDR3 bases are TGCGCCAGCAGAGGAGGAGGGACTAGCGGCTACGAGCAGTACTTC. As protein: CASRGGGTSGYEQYF. The full variable domain, rest sourced from reference TRBV5-1 and TRBJ2-7, is KAGVTQTPRYLIKTRGQQVTLSCSPISGHRSVSWYQQTPGQGLQFLFEYFSETQRNKGNFPGRFSGRQFSNSRSEMNVSTLELGDSALYLCASRGGGTSGYEQYFGPGTRLTVT.

The chain has TRBV5-1 and TRBJ1-1; possibly TRBD1 for D (6 bases). CDR1 is SGHRS, CDR2 YFSETQ, per germline. There are 12 residues in the CDR3. The ends were cut back, 1 base at V and 11 bases at J, with 12 bases in the middle. In DNA form, the CDR3 reads TGCGCCAGCAGCTTGAGAGGGGGAGAGGCTTTCTTT. This gives the protein CASSLRGGEAFF.